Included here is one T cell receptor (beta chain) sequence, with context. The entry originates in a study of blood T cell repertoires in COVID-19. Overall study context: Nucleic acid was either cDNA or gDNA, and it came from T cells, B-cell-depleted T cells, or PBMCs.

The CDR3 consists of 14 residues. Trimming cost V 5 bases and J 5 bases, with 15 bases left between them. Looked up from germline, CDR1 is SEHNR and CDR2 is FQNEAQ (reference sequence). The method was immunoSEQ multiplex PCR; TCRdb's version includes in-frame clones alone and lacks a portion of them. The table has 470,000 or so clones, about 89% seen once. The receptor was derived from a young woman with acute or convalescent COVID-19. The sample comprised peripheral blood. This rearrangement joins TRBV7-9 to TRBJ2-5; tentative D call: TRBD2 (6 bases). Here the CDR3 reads CASSRTAGTETQYF. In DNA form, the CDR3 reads TGTGCCAGCAGCCGTACTGCGGGGACGGAGACCCAGTACTTC.